This T cell receptor beta chain was obtained from a study of blood T cell repertoires in COVID-19. Study in general: Both acute and convalescent COVID-19 samples were obtained from the United States, Italy and Spain. PBMCs, B-cell-depleted T cells, or T cells provided the cDNA or gDNA that made up the material.

Per the original methods: Amplified reference gene primers provided the basis for estimating nucleated cell counts. Produced via immunoSEQ multiplex PCR; TCRdb's table is partial and in-frame only. V, J and clone size are taken as reported in that table, and D and trimming were inferred from the DNA itself. The sample carries 230,000 or so clones, 80% to 90% recorded once. This clone has a single count. Sample: peripheral blood. The receptor was derived from an elderly woman with COVID-19, enrolled during active disease.

In DNA form, the CDR3 reads TGTGCCAGCAGCCAGGGAGGGAGGGTACACGAGCAGTACTTC. Its translation is CASSQGGRVHEQYF. The J gene is TRBJ2-7, the V gene TRBV3-1 (or the pseudogene TRBV3-2), with TRBD2 matching 7 bases. Trimming took 3 bases from V and 5 from J; bases not matched to a gene: 7. Looked up from germline, CDR1 is LGHDT and CDR2 is YNNKEL (reference sequence). There are 14 residues in the CDR3.